Reported below is one T cell receptor beta chain. Its target is unknown. The sample is drawn from a study of identical twins. Study-wide points: Researchers caution that invariant MAIT and iNKT cells could partly confound zero-insertion analyses.

TCRdb recomputed calls from the 5' RACE reads with MiXCR, one row per CDR3 protein. The sample has under 300,000 distinct CDR3 sequences, roughly 7.1% seen once; the top ten hold just over 14%. The germline gives CDR1 LGHDT, CDR2 YNNKEL (reference sequence). The CDR3 covers 13 residues. Deletions cut 5 bases from V and 6 bases from J, with 11 bases between. The data also belong to a second study, concerning T cells expressing NK-cell markers. From that paper: It was sorted CD3+CD56+NKG2C+, CD3+CD56+NKG2C- and CD3+CD56-NKG2C+ T cells that supplied the TCR beta repertoires.

Specimen: CD8+ T cells sorted from blood. This receptor was identified in a woman aged 18-30 years in good health. This chain connects TRBV3-1 to TRBJ2-1, with D tentatively TRBD1 or TRBD2 (5 bases each). CDR3 sequence: CASSGTTVNEQFF. The CDR3 DNA is TGTGCCAGCAGCGGGACGACAGTCAATGAGCAGTTCTTC.